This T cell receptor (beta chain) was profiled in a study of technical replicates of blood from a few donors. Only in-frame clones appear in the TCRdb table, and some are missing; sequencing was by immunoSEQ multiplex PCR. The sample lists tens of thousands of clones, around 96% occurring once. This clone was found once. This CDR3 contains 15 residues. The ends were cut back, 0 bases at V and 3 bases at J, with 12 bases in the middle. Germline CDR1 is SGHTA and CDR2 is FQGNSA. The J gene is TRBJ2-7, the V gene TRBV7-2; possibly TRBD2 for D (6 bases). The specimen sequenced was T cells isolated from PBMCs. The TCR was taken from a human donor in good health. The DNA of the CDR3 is TGTGCCAGCAGCTTAGCTCCGGGACTCAGCTACGAGCAGTACTTC. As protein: CASSLAPGLSYEQYF.